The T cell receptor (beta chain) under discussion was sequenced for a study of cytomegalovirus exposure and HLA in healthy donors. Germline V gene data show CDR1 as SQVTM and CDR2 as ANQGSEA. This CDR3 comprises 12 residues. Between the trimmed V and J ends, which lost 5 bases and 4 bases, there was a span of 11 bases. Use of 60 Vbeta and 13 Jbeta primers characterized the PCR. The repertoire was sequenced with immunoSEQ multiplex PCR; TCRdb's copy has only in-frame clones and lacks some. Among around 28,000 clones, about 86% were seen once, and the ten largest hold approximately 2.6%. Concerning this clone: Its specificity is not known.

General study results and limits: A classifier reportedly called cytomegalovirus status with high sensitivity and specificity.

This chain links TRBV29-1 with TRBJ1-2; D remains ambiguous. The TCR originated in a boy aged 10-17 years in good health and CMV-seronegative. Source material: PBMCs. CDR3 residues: CSVWASFYGYTF. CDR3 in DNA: TGCAGCGTTTGGGCGAGTTTCTATGGCTACACCTTC.